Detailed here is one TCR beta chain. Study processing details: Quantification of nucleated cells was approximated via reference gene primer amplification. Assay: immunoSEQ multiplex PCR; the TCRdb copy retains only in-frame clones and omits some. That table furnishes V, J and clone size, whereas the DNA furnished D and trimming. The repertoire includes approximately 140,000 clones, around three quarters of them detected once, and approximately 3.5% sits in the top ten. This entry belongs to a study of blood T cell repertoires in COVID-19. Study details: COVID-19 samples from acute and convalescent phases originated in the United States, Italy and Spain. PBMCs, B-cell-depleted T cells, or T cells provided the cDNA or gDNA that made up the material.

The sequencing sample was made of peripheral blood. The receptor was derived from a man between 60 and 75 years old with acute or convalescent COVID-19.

The CDR3 coding sequence is TGTGCCAGCAGTCCCCCCGGGAGAGGAGGCCGGGAGCTGTTTTTT. This gives the protein CASSPPGRGGRELFF. The V and J genes are TRBV25-1 and TRBJ2-2, with D possibly being TRBD2 (6 bases). The germline CDR1 and CDR2 sequences are MGHDK and SYGVNS. The CDR3 has 15 residues. V shed 5 bases and J shed 9 bases, with 19 bases lying between them.